The rows below give T cell receptor beta chains drawn from one sample of a study of cytomegalovirus exposure and HLA in healthy donors. The data were produced by immunoSEQ multiplex PCR, yet TCRdb's version contains in-frame clones alone and is incomplete. The sample holds more than 110,000 clones, roughly 80% seen once. The sequenced sample was PBMCs. These receptors were collected from a man aged 35-49 years in good health and CMV-seropositive. Both conserved end residues are part of each CDR3. D genes are given only for firm matches. Clone size is shown for a subset of rows, as once, few, many or a class of expanded clone.

d_call cdr3_length j_call clone_size v_call cdr3_aa cdr3_nt
- 13 TRBJ2-7 - TRBV19 CASSTLEGDEQYF TGTGCCAGTAGTACTCTCGAGGGGGACGAGCAGTACTTC
TRBD1 15 TRBJ1-5 few TRBV5-1 CASSLGTGDNQPQHF TGCGCCAGCAGCTTAGGGACAGGGGACAATCAGCCCCAGCATTTT
TRBD1 15 TRBJ1-5 - TRBV2 CASSEQGVINQPQHF TGTGCCAGCAGTGAACAGGGGGTGATCAATCAGCCCCAGCATTTT
- 12 TRBJ1-2 - TRBV29-1 CSVGRVRDGYTF TGCAGCGTTGGGAGGGTAAGGGATGGCTACACCTTC
- 15 TRBJ2-7 - TRBV7-6 CASSLRRAGGHEQYF TGTGCCAGCAGCTTAAGGCGGGCAGGGGGGCACGAGCAGTACTTC
- 12 TRBJ2-7 - TRBV7-9 CSSSLQGDEQYF TGTTCCAGCAGCTTACAAGGGGACGAGCAGTACTTC
- 14 TRBJ1-2 - TRBV4-3 CASSQERGNYGYTF TGCGCCAGCAGCCAAGAGCGGGGTAACTATGGCTACACCTTC
- 12 TRBJ1-2 - TRBV19 CASSATSYGYTF TGTGCCAGTAGTGCAACCAGCTATGGCTACACCTTC
TRBD1 12 TRBJ2-7 - TRBV6-5 CASSGRGGVQYF TGTGCCAGCAGCGGACGAGGGGGCGTGCAGTACTTC
TRBD1 17 TRBJ2-2 - TRBV5-4 CASSPGGTGGGTGELFF TGTGCCAGCAGCCCGGGAGGGACAGGGGGCGGCACCGGGGAGCTGTTTTTT
- 14 TRBJ1-2 - TRBV30 CAWSWGGANYGYTF TGTGCCTGGAGCTGGGGGGGCGCCAACTATGGCTACACCTTC
- 16 TRBJ1-2 - TRBV5-6 CASSGLFGTPNYGYTF TGTGCCAGCAGCGGGTTATTTGGGACACCTAACTATGGCTACACCTTC
- 12 TRBJ1-1 - TRBV2 CATTQRDTEAFF TGTGCCACCACACAGCGGGACACTGAAGCTTTCTTT
- 12 TRBJ2-3 - TRBV6-1 CASSGQGDTQYF TGTGCCAGCAGTGGTCAGGGGGATACGCAGTATTTT
- 16 TRBJ1-5 - TRBV5-6 CASSSLGRMSNQPQHF TGTGCCAGCAGCTCCCTGGGGCGGATGTCTAATCAGCCCCAGCATTTT
TRBD1 18 TRBJ2-6 - TRBV19 CASSPLTGAPSGANVLTF TGTGCCAGTAGTCCTTTAACAGGGGCCCCCTCTGGGGCCAACGTCCTGACTTTC
TRBD1 13 TRBJ1-1 - TRBV27 CASSTKGTGEAFF TGTGCCAGCAGTACCAAAGGGACAGGGGAAGCTTTCTTT